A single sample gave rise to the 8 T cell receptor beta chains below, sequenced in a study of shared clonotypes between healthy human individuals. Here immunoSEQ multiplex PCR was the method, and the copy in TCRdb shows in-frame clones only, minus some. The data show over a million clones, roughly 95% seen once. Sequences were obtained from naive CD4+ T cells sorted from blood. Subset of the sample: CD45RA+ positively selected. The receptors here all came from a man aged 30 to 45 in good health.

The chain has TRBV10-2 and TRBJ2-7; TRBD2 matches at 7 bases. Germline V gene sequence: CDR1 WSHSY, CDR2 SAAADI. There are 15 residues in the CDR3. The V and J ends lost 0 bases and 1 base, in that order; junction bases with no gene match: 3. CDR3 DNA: TGCGCCAGCAGTGAGTCGGCGGGAGAATCCTACGAGCAGTACTTC. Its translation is CASSESAGESYEQYF.

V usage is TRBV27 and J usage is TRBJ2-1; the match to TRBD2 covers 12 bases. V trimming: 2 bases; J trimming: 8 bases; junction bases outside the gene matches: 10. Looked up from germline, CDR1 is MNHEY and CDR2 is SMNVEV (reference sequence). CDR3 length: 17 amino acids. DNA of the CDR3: TGTGCCAGCAGTTTACCTCGACTAGCGGGAGTCGTACATGAGCAGTTCTTC. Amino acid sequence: CASSLPRLAGVVHEQFF.

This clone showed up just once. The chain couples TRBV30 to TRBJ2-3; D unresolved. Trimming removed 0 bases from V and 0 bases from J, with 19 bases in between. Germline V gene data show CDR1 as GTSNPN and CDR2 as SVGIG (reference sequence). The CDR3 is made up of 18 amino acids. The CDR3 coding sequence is TGTGCCTGGAGTGTACACGAGTTCACTCCCAGTAGCACAGATACGCAGTATTTT. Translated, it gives CAWSVHEFTPSSTDTQYF.

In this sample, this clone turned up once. The CDR3 region has the DNA TGTGCCAGCTCACCACCGATAAGAGGCGAGCAGTACTTC. Translating it yields CASSPPIRGEQYF. The V call is TRBV18, the J call TRBJ2-7; D is unclear. V was shortened by 0 bases and J by 6 bases, with 9 bases between the two germline ends. The CDR3 spans 13 residues. CDR1 KGHSH and CDR2 LQKENI come from the germline V gene.

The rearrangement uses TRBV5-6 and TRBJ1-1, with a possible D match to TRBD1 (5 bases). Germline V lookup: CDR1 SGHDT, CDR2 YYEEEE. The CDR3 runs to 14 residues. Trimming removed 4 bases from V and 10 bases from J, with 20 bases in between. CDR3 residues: CASSQGGRPGRAFF. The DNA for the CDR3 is TGTGCCAGCAGCCAGGGTGGCAGGCCGGGAAGAGCTTTCTTT. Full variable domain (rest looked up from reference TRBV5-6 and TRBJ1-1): DAGVTQSPTHLIKTRGQQVTLRCSPKSGHDTVSWYQQALGQGPQFIFQYYEEEERQRGNFPDRFSGHQFPNYSSELNVNALLLGDSALYLCASSQGGRPGRAFFGQGTRLTVV.

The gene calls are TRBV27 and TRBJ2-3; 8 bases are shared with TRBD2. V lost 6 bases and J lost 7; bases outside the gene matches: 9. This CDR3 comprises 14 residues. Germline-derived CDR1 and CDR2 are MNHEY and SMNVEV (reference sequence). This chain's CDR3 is CASRRAGASYTQYF. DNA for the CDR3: TGTGCCAGCAGAAGAGCGGGAGCCTCCTATACGCAGTATTTT.

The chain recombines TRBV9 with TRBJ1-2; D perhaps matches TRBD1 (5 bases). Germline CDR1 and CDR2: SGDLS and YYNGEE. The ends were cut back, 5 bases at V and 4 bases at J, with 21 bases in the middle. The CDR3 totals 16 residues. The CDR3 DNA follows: TGTGCCAGCAGTTCTGACCTGGGGGGTCCTATCTATGGCTACACCTTC. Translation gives CASSSDLGGPIYGYTF.

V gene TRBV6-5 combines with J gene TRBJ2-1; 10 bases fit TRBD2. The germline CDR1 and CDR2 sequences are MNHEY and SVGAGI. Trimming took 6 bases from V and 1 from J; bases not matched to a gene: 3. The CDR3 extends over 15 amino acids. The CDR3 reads CASSRAGGSYNEQFF. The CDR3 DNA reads TGTGCCAGCAGCAGAGCGGGAGGGTCCTACAATGAGCAGTTCTTC.